The clone carrying this TCR beta chain has more than one count but fewer than ten. Its antigen remains unidentified. Clones were read by immunoSEQ multiplex PCR, and TCRdb kept only the in-frame ones, dropping some. The table records 2 million to 2.5 million clones, about nine tenths of them present only once. This CDR3 is 13 amino acids long. Germline V lookup: CDR1 MDHEN, CDR2 SYDVKM. J gave up 6 bases and V 7 bases, and 7 bases lay outside the gene matches. This specimen comes from a study of shared clonotypes between healthy human individuals. Study-level points and caveats: Memory subsets generally showed smaller estimated richness than naive subsets did.

Material for sequencing was naive CD4+ T cells from PBMCs. Subset described: CD45RA+ positively selected. This clonotype was sampled from a man in his late teens or twenties in good health. Some clones in this sample may be carry-over from other donors' samples. The chain links TRBV28 to TRBJ1-2; 8 bases line up with TRBD1. CDR3 protein: CASIQGASHGYTF. CDR3 sequence (DNA): TGTGCCAGCATTCAGGGGGCGAGTCATGGCTACACCTTC.